The 27 T cell receptor beta chains below were found in one sample sequenced in a study of vaccination effects on CD4 cells after COVID-19. Clones were sequenced by immunoSEQ multiplex PCR, and TCRdb holds only the in-frame ones, with some missing. The data hold 35,000 to 45,000 clones, with 66% observed a single time. Pools of viral peptides were used by the ViraFEST assay to expand antigen-specific CD4+ T cells ahead of sequencing. Culture lasted about ten days before CD4+ T cell isolation. The vaccine recipients had no prior SARS-CoV-2 infection, with negative nucleocapsid antibodies. The antigens these receptors bind are not known. Sample: CD4+ T cells from PBMCs cultured with HCoV-OC43 spike peptides, taken before COVID-19 vaccination. The subset denotes: HCoV-OC43 spike overlapping peptide pool stimulation. These receptors originate from a human donor who received a COVID-19 vaccine.

This chain links TRBV6-5 with TRBJ2-7; D may be TRBD1 or TRBD2 (5 bases each). CDR3 size: 15 residues. The V gene's germline CDR1 is MNHEY and CDR2 SVGAGI. With 0 bases removed from V and 0 bases from J, the gap between germline ends came to 9 bases. The CDR3 DNA reads TGTGCCAGCAGTTACTCGGCAGGGACCTCCTACGAGCAGTACTTC. Protein sequence: CASSYSAGTSYEQYF.

The chain employs TRBV5-1 and TRBJ2-2; TRBD2 agrees at 8 bases. The CDR3 has 15 amino acids. CDR1 SGHRS and CDR2 YFSETQ come from the germline V gene. Trimming took 2 bases from V and 5 from J; bases not matched to a gene: 5. The CDR3 DNA reads as TGCGCCAGCAGCTTAAATGTAGCGGGAACCGGGGAGCTGTTTTTT. It encodes CASSLNVAGTGELFF.

This rearrangement joins TRBV7-7 to TRBJ2-5; TRBD1 matches at 9 bases. The CDR3 has 14 residues. J gave up 5 bases and V 5 bases, and 6 bases lay outside the gene matches. Germline V gene data show CDR1 as SSHAT and CDR2 as FNYEAQ (reference sequence). CDR3 coding DNA: TGTGCCAGCAGCCCAACAGGGGGCTTCGAGACCCAGTACTTC. The encoded protein is CASSPTGGFETQYF.

This rearrangement joins TRBV20-1 to TRBJ2-7, with TRBD2 matching 9 bases. Trimming cost V 3 bases and J 4 bases; bases outside gene matches: 7. Germline V gene sequence: CDR1 DFQATT, CDR2 SNEGSKA (reference sequence). This CDR3 region has 14 residues. The CDR3 DNA sequence: TGCAGTGCTAGTCCCCTAGCGGGATCGTACGAGCAGTACTTC. Its protein product is CSASPLAGSYEQYF.

The chain has TRBV7-9 and TRBJ1-2; tentatively, D is TRBD1 (5 bases). Trimming took off 5 bases at V and 4 bases at J, with 11 bases between the two ends. The CDR3 contains 13 residues. The germline gives CDR1 SEHNR, CDR2 FQNEAQ (reference sequence). CDR3 DNA sequence: TGTGCCAGCAGCCAACGACAGTCCTATGGCTACACCTTC. Translation: CASSQRQSYGYTF.

The chain employs TRBV7-9 and TRBJ1-2; 7 bases align to TRBD1. The J segment lost 4 bases and the V segment lost 2 bases, leaving 10 bases of the junction unmatched. The CDR3 extends over 16 amino acids. Germline lookup yields CDR1 SEHNR and CDR2 FQNEAQ (reference sequence). The CDR3 DNA sequence: TGTGCCAGCAGCTTAACCGGGACAGAAGATATCTATGGCTACACCTTC. Amino acids: CASSLTGTEDIYGYTF.

The chain has TRBV19 and TRBJ1-2, with 8 bases lining up with TRBD1. Germline V gene data show CDR1 as LNHDA and CDR2 as SQIVND (reference sequence). Losses at the gene ends were 5 bases for V and 4 bases for J; bases not matched to a gene: 3. CDR3 length: 13 amino acids. The CDR3 here is CASSRTGFYGYTF. Here the CDR3 DNA reads TGTGCCAGTAGTCGGACAGGGTTCTATGGCTACACCTTC.

The genes are TRBV19 and TRBJ2-7; D is undetermined. This CDR3 region has 13 residues. The ends were cut back, 3 bases at V and 1 base at J, with 7 bases in the middle. Germline CDR1 reads LNHDA; CDR2 reads SQIVND (reference sequence). CDR3 in amino acids: CASSIGKSYEQYF. Written as DNA, the CDR3 is TGTGCCAGTAGTATTGGGAAATCCTACGAGCAGTACTTC.

The CDR3 DNA reads as TGTGCCAGCACCGGCCTAGCGGGGCAAGAGACCCAGTACTTC. Protein product: CASTGLAGQETQYF. The rearrangement uses TRBV6-5 and TRBJ2-5, with 9 bases aligning to TRBD2. V shed 7 bases and J 2 bases; nucleotides not matched to a gene: 5. CDR1 MNHEY and CDR2 SVGAGI come from the germline V gene. This CDR3 is built from 14 residues.

The rearrangement joins TRBV5-4 to TRBJ2-6, with a tentative D call TRBD2 (5 bases). CDR1 and CDR2 from the germline V gene are SGHNT and YYREEE (reference sequence). The CDR3 runs to 19 residues. The V end lost 0 bases, the J end lost 1 base, and 17 bases lay between the germline ends. The CDR3: CASSLGLVGARSGANVLTF. CDR3 sequence (DNA): TGTGCCAGCAGCTTGGGTCTCGTGGGAGCAAGGTCTGGGGCCAACGTCCTGACTTTC.

The chain recombines TRBV14 with TRBJ2-5, with D unclear. Germline CDR1 SGHDN, CDR2 FVKESK. The V end lost 1 base, the J end lost 6 bases, and 15 bases lay between the germline ends. The CDR3 length is 15 residues. This chain's CDR3 is CASSQGFFPIKTQYF. The CDR3 DNA reads as TGTGCCAGCAGCCAAGGGTTCTTTCCGATAAAGACCCAGTACTTC.

This clone was found once. This rearrangement joins TRBV10-3 to TRBJ2-5; the match to TRBD2 covers 7 bases. Trimming removed 6 bases from V and 0 bases from J; junction bases left unmatched: 4. The CDR3 sequence is 14 residues long. CDR1 and CDR2 from the germline V gene are ENHRY and SYGVKD. The CDR3 protein is CAIRQTSNQETQYF. CDR3 in DNA: TGTGCCATCAGGCAGACTAGCAACCAAGAGACCCAGTACTTC.

This clone was counted a few times. Written as DNA, the CDR3 is TGTGCCAGCAGCTGGGGGGGACAGATATTCACAGATACGCAGTATTTT. Residues: CASSWGGQIFTDTQYF. The chain couples TRBV13 to TRBJ2-3; D tentatively reads TRBD1 or TRBD2 (7 bases each). The V end was cut by 4 bases, the J end by 2 bases, with 16 bases between. The V gene's germline CDR1 is PRHDT and CDR2 FYEKMQ (reference sequence). The CDR3 extends over 16 amino acids.

The genes are TRBV15 and TRBJ1-5; tentative D call: TRBD1 (5 bases). Between the trimmed V and J ends, which lost 2 bases and 5 bases, there was a span of 19 bases. CDR3 length: 17 amino acids. Germline values: CDR1 LNHNV, CDR2 YYDKDF (reference sequence). For the CDR3, the DNA is TGTGCCACCAGCAGACCTGGGGGGAGGGGTCGTCATCAGCCCCAGCATTTT. Translated: CATSRPGGRGRHQPQHF. Together with reference TRBV15 and TRBJ1-5, the CDR3 gives the full variable domain: DAMVIQNPRYQVTQFGKPVTLSCSQTLNHNVMYWYQQKSSQAPKLLFHYYDKDFNNEADTPDNFQSRRPNTSFCFLDIRSPGLGDTAMYLCATSRPGGRGRHQPQHFGDGTRLSIL.

The rearrangement joins TRBV5-1 to TRBJ2-7, with D possibly being TRBD1 (5 bases). Per the germline V gene, CDR1 is SGHRS and CDR2 is YFSETQ. The CDR3 is 13 residues long. The V end was cut by 4 bases, the J end by 2 bases, with 10 bases between. The CDR3 region is CASSPDNTYEQYF. The CDR3 DNA sequence: TGCGCCAGCAGCCCGGACAATACCTACGAGCAGTACTTC.

The count of this clone is one. The CDR3 DNA reads as TGTGCCTGGAGTGTACTGAGGGGGGTCAATCAGCCCCAGCATTTT. Protein: CAWSVLRGVNQPQHF. The V and J genes are TRBV30 and TRBJ1-5; D might be TRBD1 (6 bases). CDR1 is GTSNPN and CDR2 is SVGIG in the germline V gene (reference sequence). This CDR3 has 15 residues. The V end lost 0 bases, the J end lost 3 bases, and 12 bases lay between the germline ends.

J is TRBJ2-1 and V is TRBV10-3; TRBD1 might be the D (5 bases). Germline CDR1 ENHRY, CDR2 SYGVKD. This CDR3 is 14 amino acids long. Trimming pared 10 bases from V and 1 base from J, leaving 14 bases between. CDR3 sequence reads: CATTRGSSYNEQFF. In DNA, the CDR3 is TGTGCCACGACAAGGGGTAGTTCCTACAATGAGCAGTTCTTC.

The chain employs TRBV30 and TRBJ1-5; D is perhaps TRBD1 (5 bases). Between the trimmed V and J ends, which lost 2 bases and 2 bases, there was a span of 10 bases. This CDR3 has 14 residues. Per the germline V gene, CDR1 is GTSNPN and CDR2 is SVGIG (reference sequence). CDR3: CAWSQGSGNQPQHF. The CDR3 DNA reads as TGTGCCTGGAGTCAGGGATCGGGCAATCAGCCCCAGCATTTT.

The count of this clone is one. The gene calls are TRBV20-1 and TRBJ2-5, with D maybe TRBD2 (6 bases). Trimming shortened V by 5 bases and J by 8 bases, and 9 bases separated the two germline ends. The V gene's germline CDR1 is DFQATT and CDR2 SNEGSKA (reference sequence). The CDR3 covers 10 residues. CDR3: CSAGGSTQYF. The CDR3 DNA reads as TGCAGTGCTGGGGGGAGCACCCAGTACTTC.

The rearrangement joins TRBV5-4 to TRBJ2-3; a possible D gene is TRBD1 (5 bases). The CDR3 has 14 residues. Germline CDR1 SGHNT, CDR2 YYREEE (reference sequence). V lost 0 bases to trimming and J lost 3 bases, with 8 bases between them. CDR3: CASSLERGTDTQYF. DNA for the CDR3: TGTGCCAGCAGCTTGGAAAGGGGAACAGATACGCAGTATTTT.

J is TRBJ2-2 and V is TRBV3-1 (or the pseudogene TRBV3-2); D is ambiguous. The CDR3 is 16 amino acids. CDR1 is LGHDT, CDR2 YNNKEL, per germline (reference sequence). Trimming left V 5 bases short and J 4 bases short, with 17 bases between. CDR3 in DNA: TGTGCCAGCAGCTTTCCTTCAGGTTCCGGCACCGGGGAGCTGTTTTTT. Its translation: CASSFPSGSGTGELFF.

The rearrangement uses TRBV2 and TRBJ2-1, with D tentatively TRBD1 or TRBD2 (5 bases each). The germline V gene has CDR1 SNHLY and CDR2 FYNNEI. With 6 bases removed from V and 7 bases from J, the gap between germline ends came to 16 bases. There are 14 residues in the CDR3. The CDR3 protein is CASSVEKRGNEQFF. In DNA, the CDR3 is TGTGCCAGCAGCGTGGAGAAGAGGGGAAATGAGCAGTTCTTC.

This clone was seen more than once but under ten times. This chain uses TRBV20-1 with TRBJ2-7, with TRBD2 matching over 11 bases. This CDR3 is 14 amino acids long. CDR1 DFQATT and CDR2 SNEGSKA come from the germline V gene (reference sequence). V lost 3 bases to trimming and J lost 3 bases; unmatched junction nucleotides: 4. Here the CDR3 DNA reads TGCAGTGCTAGTAGACTAGCGGGACTCTACGAGCAGTACTTC. Protein: CSASRLAGLYEQYF.

The gene calls are TRBV4-1 and TRBJ2-3, with 9 bases matching TRBD2. Germline CDR1 is MGHRA and CDR2 is YSYEKL. This CDR3 is built from 15 residues. The V gene end was trimmed by 1 base and the J gene end by 4 bases; junction bases not matched to a gene: 3. CDR3: CASSQGLAAPDTQYF. CDR3 nucleotide sequence: TGCGCCAGCAGCCAAGGACTAGCGGCCCCAGATACGCAGTATTTT.

The chain recombines TRBV29-1 with TRBJ2-3, with 9 bases lining up with TRBD2. With 5 bases clipped from V and 4 bases from J, the junction kept 10 bases outside the gene matches. The CDR3 runs to 15 residues. Germline V gives CDR1 SQVTM, CDR2 ANQGSEA. CDR3: CSVIWSGGLSDTQYF. DNA of the CDR3: TGCAGCGTTATCTGGAGCGGGGGGCTTTCAGATACGCAGTATTTT.

The gene calls are TRBV18 and TRBJ2-5; 8 bases map to TRBD2. The germline V gene encodes CDR1 KGHSH and CDR2 LQKENI. Losses at the gene ends were 3 bases for V and 5 bases for J; bases not matched to a gene: 2. The CDR3 runs 13 residues. CDR3 amino acids: CASSPRTSETQYF. In nucleotides, the CDR3 is TGTGCCAGCTCACCCAGGACTAGCGAGACCCAGTACTTC.

The rearrangement links TRBV6-5 to TRBJ1-1; no clear D. The CDR3 contains 14 residues. CDR1 and CDR2 (germline): MNHEY, SVGAGI. The V gene lost 8 bases and the J gene lost 0 bases, with 13 bases spanning the gap. The CDR3 coding sequence is TGTGCCAGCTTAGGGTACCGAATGAACACTGAAGCTTTCTTT. The encoded protein is CASLGYRMNTEAFF.